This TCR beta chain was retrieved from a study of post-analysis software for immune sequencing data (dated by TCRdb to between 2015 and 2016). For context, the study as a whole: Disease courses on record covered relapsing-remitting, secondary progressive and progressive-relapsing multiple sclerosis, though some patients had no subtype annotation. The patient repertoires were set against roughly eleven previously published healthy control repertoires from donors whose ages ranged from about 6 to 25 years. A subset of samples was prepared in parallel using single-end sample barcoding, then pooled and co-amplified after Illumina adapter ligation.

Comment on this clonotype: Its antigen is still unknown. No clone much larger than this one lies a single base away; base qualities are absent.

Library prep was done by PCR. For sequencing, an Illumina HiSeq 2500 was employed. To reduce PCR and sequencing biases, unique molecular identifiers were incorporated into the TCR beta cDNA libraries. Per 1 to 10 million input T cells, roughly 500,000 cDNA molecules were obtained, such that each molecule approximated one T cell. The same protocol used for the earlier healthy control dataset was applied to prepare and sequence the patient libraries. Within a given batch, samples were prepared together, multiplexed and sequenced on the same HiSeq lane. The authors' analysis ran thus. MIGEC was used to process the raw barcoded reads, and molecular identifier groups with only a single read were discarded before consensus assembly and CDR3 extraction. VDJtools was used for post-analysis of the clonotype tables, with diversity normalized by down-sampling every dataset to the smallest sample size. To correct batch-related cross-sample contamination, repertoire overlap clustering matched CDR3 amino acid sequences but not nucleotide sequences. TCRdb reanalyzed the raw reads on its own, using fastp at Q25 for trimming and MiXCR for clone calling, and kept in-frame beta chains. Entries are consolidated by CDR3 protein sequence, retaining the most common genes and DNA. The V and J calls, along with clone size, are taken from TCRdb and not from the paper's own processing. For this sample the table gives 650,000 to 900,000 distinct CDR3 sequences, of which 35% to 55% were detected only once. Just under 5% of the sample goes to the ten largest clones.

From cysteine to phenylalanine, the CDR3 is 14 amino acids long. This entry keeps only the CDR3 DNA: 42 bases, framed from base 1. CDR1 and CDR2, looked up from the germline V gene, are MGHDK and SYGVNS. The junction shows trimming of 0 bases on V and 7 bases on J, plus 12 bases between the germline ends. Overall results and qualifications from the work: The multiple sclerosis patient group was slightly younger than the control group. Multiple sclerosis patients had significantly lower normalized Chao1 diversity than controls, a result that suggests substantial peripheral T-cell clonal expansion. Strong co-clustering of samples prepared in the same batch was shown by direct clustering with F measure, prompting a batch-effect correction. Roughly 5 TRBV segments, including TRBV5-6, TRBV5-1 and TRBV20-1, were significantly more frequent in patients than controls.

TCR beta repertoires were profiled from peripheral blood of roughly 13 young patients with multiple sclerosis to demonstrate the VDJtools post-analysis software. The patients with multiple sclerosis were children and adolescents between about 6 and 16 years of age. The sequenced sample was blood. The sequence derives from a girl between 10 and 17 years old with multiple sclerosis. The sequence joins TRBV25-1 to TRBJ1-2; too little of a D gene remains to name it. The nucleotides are TGTGCCAGCAGTGAATACGGCAGCTCGAGTGGCTACACCTTC. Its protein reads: CASSEYGSSSGYTF.